This T cell receptor (beta chain) was captured in a study of cytomegalovirus exposure and HLA in healthy donors. Findings and limits, study-wide: It was in a later analysis that TCR association rates were seen to vary by HLA locus, highest for DRB1 and lowest for HLA-C. Clonal expansion, a later analysis showed, was greater in HLA-associated TCR beta chains than in equally common others. The authors later linked a missense DCLRE1C variant to TCR beta V- and J-gene trimming. Reports indicate that TCR beta sequences accurately predicted the HLA-A and HLA-B alleles of most subjects.

A note on this clone: The antigen remains unidentified.

The PCR made use of 60 Vbeta and 13 Jbeta primers. Clones were read by immunoSEQ multiplex PCR, and TCRdb kept only the in-frame ones, dropping some. In the table there are some 90,000 clones, more than 60% of which are singletons. The germline CDR1 and CDR2 sequences are LGHNT and FRNRAP. The V end was cut by 5 bases, the J end by 2 bases, with 13 bases between. The CDR3 covers 14 residues. The V and J genes are TRBV12-5 and TRBJ2-7; no firm D call. Sequencing used PBMCs. The TCR sequence derives from a man aged 50 to 60 in good health and CMV-seronegative. The CDR3 DNA is TGTGCTAGTGGTGATGTAGTGCCGACCTACGAGCAGTACTTC. This gives the protein CASGDVVPTYEQYF.